Listed below are T cell receptor beta chains from one sample, sequenced in a study of vaccination and CD4 T cells after COVID-19. TCRdb reprocessed the PCR reads with MiXCR, giving one entry per CDR3 protein. This sample has about 19,000 distinct CDR3 sequences; 60% occur once, and the top ten carry approximately 1.2%. The source was CD4+ T cells from blood, collected after SARS-CoV-2 vaccination. The receptors were gathered from a human donor who had recovered from COVID-19. The CDR3 runs from the conserved cysteine through the conserved F or W. The order of the fields is V gene, J gene, D gene, clone size, CDR3 DNA, CDR3 protein. D genes are given only for firm matches. The listing skips clone size in some rows; elsewhere it reads once, few, many or a size class.

>TRBV10-3|TRBJ2-1|.|.
TGTGCCACCCGACTTTGGCAAAACATCAATGAGCAGTTCTTC
CATRLWQNINEQFF
>TRBV7-2|TRBJ2-5|.|.
TGTGCCAGCAGCGCAAATCAGGGGGGGCATGCTGAGACCCAGTACTTC
CASSANQGGHAETQYF
>TRBV19|TRBJ1-6|.|.
TGTGCCAGTACCATAGAAGCGACAGGAATGACTTCACCCCTCCACTTT
CASTIEATGMTSPLHF
>TRBV7-2|TRBJ2-7|.|.
TGTGCCAGCAGCCAAATTTGGGGGTACGAGCAGTACTTC
CASSQIWGYEQYF
>TRBV6-1|TRBJ2-5|TRBD2|once
TGTGCCAGCAGTCGAGGACTAGCGGGAGATTTTGGGGAGACCCAGTACTTC
CASSRGLAGDFGETQYF
>TRBV6-4|TRBJ2-1|TRBD1|.
TGTGCCAGCAGCAGGGACAGGGGAAACAATGAGCAGTTCTTC
CASSRDRGNNEQFF
>TRBV6-5|TRBJ1-2|.|.
TGTGCCAGCAGTTCCGCGGAGGACTATGGCTACACCTTC
CASSSAEDYGYTF
>TRBV19|TRBJ2-3|TRBD2|once
TGTGCCAGTAGTGTGGCGGGAGGGCCCCCAGATACGCAGTATTTT
CASSVAGGPPDTQYF
>TRBV30|TRBJ2-4|.|.
TGTGCCTGGAGTCCGGGATCCAAAAACATTCAGTACTTC
CAWSPGSKNIQYF
>TRBV7-2|TRBJ2-7|.|.
TGTGCCAGCAGCTTATCTTCACTAGCCAACTACGAGCAGTACTTC
CASSLSSLANYEQYF
>TRBV5-1|TRBJ2-7|.|.
TGCGCCAGCAGCCCGACAAGCAATTACTACGAGCAGTACTTC
CASSPTSNYYEQYF
>TRBV2|TRBJ2-3|TRBD1|.
TGTGCCAGCAGGGTGAGACAGGGAAAGTTTGCAGATACGCAGTATTTT
CASRVRQGKFADTQYF
>TRBV20-1|TRBJ2-4|.|.
TGCAGTGGGTGGGAGAGGTTCAACATTCAGTACTTC
CSGWERFNIQYF
>TRBV19|TRBJ2-1|TRBD1|.
TGTGCCAGTAGTAGAGACAGGGAGTACAATGAGCAGTTCTTC
CASSRDREYNEQFF
>TRBV28|TRBJ1-6|.|few
TGTGCCAGCAGGGAGATGGGCATAGGCGGAGGGTCACCCCTCCACTTT
CASREMGIGGGSPLHF
>TRBV20-1|TRBJ1-5|.|.
TGCAGTGCTAGTTGGGGGAGCGATAGCAATCAGCCCCAGCATTTT
CSASWGSDSNQPQHF
>TRBV5-1|TRBJ2-5|.|.
TGCGCCAGCAGCTTGGCTTGGGCAGGAGGACTCCCACAGACCCAGTACTTC
CASSLAWAGGLPQTQYF
>TRBV7-9|TRBJ2-2|.|few
TGTGCCAGCAGCTTCAGGAATCGGGAGCTGTTTTTT
CASSFRNRELFF
>TRBV6-5|TRBJ1-3|TRBD1|few
TGTGCCAGCAGTTACTACGGGACAGGGACCAGCTCTGGAAACACCATATATTTT
CASSYYGTGTSSGNTIYF
>TRBV7-4|TRBJ2-7|.|.
TGTGACCGACGGGCTCCCCCGGGCTCCTACGAGCAGTACTTC
CDRRAPPGSYEQYF
>TRBV20-1|TRBJ1-1|TRBD1|.
TGCAGTGCTTTCCCCGACAGGGGGCGCGGAGCTTTCTTT
CSAFPDRGRGAFF
>TRBV20-1|TRBJ1-6|TRBD1|.
TGCAGTGCTAGGGGGACAGGGGAGTCACCCCTCCACTTT
CSARGTGESPLHF
>TRBV10-3|TRBJ2-7|TRBD2|.
TGTGCCACCGGGACTAGCGGGAAGCTGGCCGACGAGCAGTACTTC
CATGTSGKLADEQYF
>TRBV11-2|TRBJ1-6|TRBD1|.
TGTGCCAGCACCCAAAGACAGGGGAAATCACCCCTCCACTTT
CASTQRQGKSPLHF
>TRBV6-2/TRBV6-3|TRBJ1-6|.|.
TGTGCCAGCAGTCCTCTGAGGGACCATGTGCCACCCCTCCACTTT
CASSPLRDHVPPLHF
>TRBV24-1|TRBJ2-2|TRBD2|few
TGTGCCACCAGTAGTAGCGGGAGGGCCCTCGGCGGGGAGCTGTTTTTT
CATSSSGRALGGELFF
>TRBV19|TRBJ2-1|TRBD1|.
TGTGCCAGTAGTACCCGCGGACAGGTTTGGGATGAGCAGTTCTTC
CASSTRGQVWDEQFF
>TRBV7-9|TRBJ2-5|.|once
TGTGCCAGCAGCTTAGTCGGGGAGACCCAGTACTTC
CASSLVGETQYF
>TRBV20-1|TRBJ2-1|TRBD2|.
TGCAGTGCTAGTTGGGCTAGCGGGAATGAGCAGTTCTTC
CSASWASGNEQFF
>TRBV12-3/TRBV12-4|TRBJ1-5|.|.
TGTGCCAGCGGGATTTATAGCAATCAGCCCCAGCATTTT
CASGIYSNQPQHF
>TRBV6-2/TRBV6-3|TRBJ1-6|.|once
TGTGCCAGCAGTTACTTATCACCCCTCCACTTT
CASSYLSPLHF
>TRBV4-1|TRBJ2-2|.|.
TGCGCCAGCAGCTTCTGGGGTACGAACACCGGGGAGCTGTTTTTT
CASSFWGTNTGELFF
>TRBV5-1|TRBJ2-1|TRBD2|.
TGCGCCAGCAGCGCGACTAGCGGACACAATGAGCAGTTCTTC
CASSATSGHNEQFF
>TRBV6-1|TRBJ2-7|TRBD1|.
TGTGCCACCTTGGGACAGGGGATACACGAGCAGTACTTC
CATLGQGIHEQYF
>TRBV2|TRBJ2-5|TRBD1|.
TGTGCCAGCCAGAGGGGACAGGGGGACCCCATTGGTGTCCAGTACTTC
CASQRGQGDPIGVQYF
>TRBV7-9|TRBJ2-2|TRBD1|.
TGTGCCAGCAGCCTCGGGACAGGGATCACCGGGGAGCTGTTTTTT
CASSLGTGITGELFF
>TRBV20-1|TRBJ2-5|TRBD1|few
TGCAGTGCTAAGACAGGGCAAGAGACCCAGTACTTC
CSAKTGQETQYF
>TRBV7-6|TRBJ2-2|TRBD2|.
TGTGCCAGCAGCCTACTTGCGGGAGGACCCGGGGAGCTGTTTTTT
CASSLLAGGPGELFF
>TRBV7-9|TRBJ2-3|.|.
TGTGCCAGCAGCTTAGTGGGGGTAACGGCAGATACGCAGTATTTT
CASSLVGVTADTQYF
>TRBV4-3|TRBJ2-3|TRBD1|.
TGCGCCAGCAGCCAAGAGACAGGGAGAACAGATACGCAGTATTTT
CASSQETGRTDTQYF
>TRBV20-1|TRBJ1-4|.|.
TGCAGTGCGGAAGGAAGCGATGAAAAACTGTTTTTT
CSAEGSDEKLFF
>TRBV10-1|TRBJ1-2|.|.
TGCGCCAGCAGTGAGAATAGGGACTATGGCTACACCTTC
CASSENRDYGYTF
>TRBV20-1|TRBJ2-3|.|.
TGCAGTGCTAGTGTCGGGACCGACACAGATACGCAGTATTTT
CSASVGTDTDTQYF
>TRBV20-1|TRBJ2-5|TRBD2|.
TGCAGTGCCAGGTTACTAGCGGGAAGGGAGACCCAGTACTTC
CSARLLAGRETQYF
>TRBV7-9|TRBJ2-7|.|.
TGTGCCAGCAGCTGGGGAGACTACGAGCAGTACTTC
CASSWGDYEQYF
>TRBV7-2|TRBJ2-2|.|.
TGTGCCAGCAGCTTAGGACGGGCCACCGGGGAGCTGTTTTTT
CASSLGRATGELFF
>TRBV5-4|TRBJ2-2|TRBD1|.
TGTGCCAGCAGGAAGGGGGACAGGGGGCTCACCGGGGAGCTGTTTTTT
CASRKGDRGLTGELFF
>TRBV7-9|TRBJ2-3|.|.
TGTGCCAGCACTACGGGCGCTAGCGACACAGATACGCAGTATTTT
CASTTGASDTDTQYF
>TRBV9|TRBJ2-3|.|.
TGTGCCAGCAGCGCCTTAGGGCTAGGTACTAGCACAGATACGCAGTATTTT
CASSALGLGTSTDTQYF
>TRBV11-3|TRBJ2-7|TRBD2|.
TGTGCCAGCAGCAGCGGGACTAGCGGGAGTCACCACGAGCAGTACTTC
CASSSGTSGSHHEQYF
>TRBV7-2|TRBJ2-5|TRBD2|few
TGTGCCAGCAGCAAAGTAGCGGGAGGGCCTGTGACCCAGTACTTC
CASSKVAGGPVTQYF
>TRBV7-9|TRBJ2-7|.|few
TGTGCCAGCAGCGCCAGGAATACCTACGAGCAGTACTTC
CASSARNTYEQYF
>TRBV7-2|TRBJ2-7|.|.
TGTGCCAGCAGCTTAAGTAGGGTCTACGAGCAGTACTTC
CASSLSRVYEQYF